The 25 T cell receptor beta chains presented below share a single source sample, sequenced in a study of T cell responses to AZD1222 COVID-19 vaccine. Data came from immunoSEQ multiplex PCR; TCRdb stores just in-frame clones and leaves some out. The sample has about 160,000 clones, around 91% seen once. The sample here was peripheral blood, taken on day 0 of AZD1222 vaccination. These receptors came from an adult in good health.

CDR3 sequence (DNA): TGTGCCAGCAGCTTATATCCCTTCGGTAGGTACTCTGGAAACACCATATATTTT. As protein: CASSLYPFGRYSGNTIYF. The chain is built from TRBV11-3 and TRBJ1-3; D remains ambiguous. Germline-derived CDR1 and CDR2 are SGHNT and YENEEA. The V end was cut by 2 bases, the J end by 0 bases, with 17 bases between. This CDR3 is built from 18 residues.

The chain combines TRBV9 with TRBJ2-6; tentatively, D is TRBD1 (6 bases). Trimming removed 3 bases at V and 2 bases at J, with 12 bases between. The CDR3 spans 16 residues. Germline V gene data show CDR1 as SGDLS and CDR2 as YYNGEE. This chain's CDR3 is CASSGKQGTGANVLTF. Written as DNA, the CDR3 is TGTGCCAGCAGCGGGAAACAGGGAACTGGGGCCAACGTCCTGACTTTC.

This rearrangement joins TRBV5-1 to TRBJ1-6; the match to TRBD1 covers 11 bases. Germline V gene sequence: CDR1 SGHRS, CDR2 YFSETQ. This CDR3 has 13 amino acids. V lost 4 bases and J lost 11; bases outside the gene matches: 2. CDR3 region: CASSMDRGPPLHF. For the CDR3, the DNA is TGCGCCAGCAGCATGGACAGGGGGCCACCCCTCCACTTT.

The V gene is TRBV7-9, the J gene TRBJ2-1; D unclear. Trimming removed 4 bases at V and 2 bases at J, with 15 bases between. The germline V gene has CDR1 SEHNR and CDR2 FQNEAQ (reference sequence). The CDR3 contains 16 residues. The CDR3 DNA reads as TGTGCCAGCAGCTCGGTCGTGGCTAGTCCCTACAATGAGCAGTTCTTC. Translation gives CASSSVVASPYNEQFF.

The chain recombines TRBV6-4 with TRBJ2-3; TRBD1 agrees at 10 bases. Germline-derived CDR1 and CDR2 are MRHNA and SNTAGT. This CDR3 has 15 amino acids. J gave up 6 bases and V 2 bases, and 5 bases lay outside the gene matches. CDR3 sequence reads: CASSDGQGVFDTQYF. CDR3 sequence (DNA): TGTGCCAGCAGTGACGGACAGGGGGTTTTCGATACGCAGTATTTT.

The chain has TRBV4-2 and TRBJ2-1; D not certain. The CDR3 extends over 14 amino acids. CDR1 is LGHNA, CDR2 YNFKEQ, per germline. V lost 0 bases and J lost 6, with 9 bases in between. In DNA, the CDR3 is TGTGCCAGCAGCCAAGACCAGATCCTCAATGAGCAGTTCTTC. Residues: CASSQDQILNEQFF.

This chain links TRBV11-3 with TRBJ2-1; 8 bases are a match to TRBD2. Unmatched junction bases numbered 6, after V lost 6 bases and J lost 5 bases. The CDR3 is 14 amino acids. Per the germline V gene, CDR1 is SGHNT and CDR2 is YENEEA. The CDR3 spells CASSTGGVNNEQFF. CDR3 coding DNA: TGTGCCAGCAGTACGGGAGGGGTCAACAATGAGCAGTTCTTC.

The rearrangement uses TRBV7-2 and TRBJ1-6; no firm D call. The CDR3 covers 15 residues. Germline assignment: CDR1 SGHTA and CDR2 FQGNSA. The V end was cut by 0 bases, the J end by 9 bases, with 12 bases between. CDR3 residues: CASSLASDGFSPLHF. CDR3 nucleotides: TGTGCCAGCAGCTTAGCTAGTGACGGTTTTTCACCCCTCCACTTT.

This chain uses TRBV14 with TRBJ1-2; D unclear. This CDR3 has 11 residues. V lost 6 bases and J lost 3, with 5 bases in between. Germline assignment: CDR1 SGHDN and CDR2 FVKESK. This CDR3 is CASRRDYGYTF. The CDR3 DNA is TGTGCCAGCAGGAGGGACTATGGCTACACCTTC.

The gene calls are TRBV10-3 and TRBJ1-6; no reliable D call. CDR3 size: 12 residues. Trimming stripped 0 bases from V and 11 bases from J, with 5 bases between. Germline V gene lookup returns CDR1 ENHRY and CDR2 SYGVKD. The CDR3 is CAISESDAPLHF. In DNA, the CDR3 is TGTGCCATCAGTGAGTCCGACGCACCCCTCCACTTT.

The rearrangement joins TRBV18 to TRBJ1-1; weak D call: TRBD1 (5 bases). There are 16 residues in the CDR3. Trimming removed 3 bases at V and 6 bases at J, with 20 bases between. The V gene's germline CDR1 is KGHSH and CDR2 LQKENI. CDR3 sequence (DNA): TGTGCCAGCTCACCGATAGAAAGCAGGGTGATGTCTGAAGCTTTCTTT. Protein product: CASSPIESRVMSEAFF.

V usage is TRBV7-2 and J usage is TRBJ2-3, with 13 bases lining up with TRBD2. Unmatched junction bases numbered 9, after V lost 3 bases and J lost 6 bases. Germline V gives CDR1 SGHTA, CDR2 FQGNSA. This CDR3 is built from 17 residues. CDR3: CASSFRYTSGGADTQYF. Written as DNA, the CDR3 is TGTGCCAGCAGCTTCCGCTATACTAGCGGGGGGGCGGATACGCAGTATTTT.

The CDR3, as DNA: TGTGCCAGCAGCTTGTACTCCGGGACAGGGATCAATGGCTACACCTTC. Protein product: CASSLYSGTGINGYTF. The V and J genes are TRBV7-2 and TRBJ1-2; 9 nucleotides agree with TRBD1. Per germline, CDR1 SGHTA and CDR2 FQGNSA. This CDR3 contains 16 residues. Trimming took 3 bases from V and 6 from J; bases not matched to a gene: 11. Looking up the rest from reference TRBV7-2 and TRBJ1-2 gives the full variable domain: GAGVSQSPSNKVTEKGKDVELRCDPISGHTALYWYRQSLGQGLEFLIYFQGNSAPDKSGLPSDRFSAERTGGSVSTLTIQRTQQEDSAVYLCASSLYSGTGINGYTFGSGTRLTVV.

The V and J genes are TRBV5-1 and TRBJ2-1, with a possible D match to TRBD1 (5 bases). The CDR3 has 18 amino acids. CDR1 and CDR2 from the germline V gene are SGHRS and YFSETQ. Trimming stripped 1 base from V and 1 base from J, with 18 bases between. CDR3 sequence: CASSLIKGTGRSYNEQFF. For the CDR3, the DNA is TGCGCCAGCAGCTTGATTAAGGGAACAGGAAGGTCCTACAATGAGCAGTTCTTC.

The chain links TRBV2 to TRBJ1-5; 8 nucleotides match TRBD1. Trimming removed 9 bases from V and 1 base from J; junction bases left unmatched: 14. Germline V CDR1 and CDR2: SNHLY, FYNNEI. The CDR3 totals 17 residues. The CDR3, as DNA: TGTGCCAGTTTTTTATCTACAGGGGGAGAAAGCAATCAGCCCCAGCATTTT. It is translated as CASFLSTGGESNQPQHF. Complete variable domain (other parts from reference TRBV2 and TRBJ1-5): EPEVTQTPSHQVTQMGQEVILRCVPISNHLYFYWYRQILGQKVEFLVSFYNNEISEKSEIFDDQFSVERPDGSNFTLKIRSTKLEDSAMYFCASFLSTGGESNQPQHFGDGTRLSIL.

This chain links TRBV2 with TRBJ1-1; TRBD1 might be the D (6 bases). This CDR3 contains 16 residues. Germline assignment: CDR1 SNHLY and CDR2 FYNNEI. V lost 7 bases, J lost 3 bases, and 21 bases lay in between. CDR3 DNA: TGTGCCAGCATTTTTACCTACGGACAGATGGACACTGAAGCTTTCTTT. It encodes CASIFTYGQMDTEAFF.

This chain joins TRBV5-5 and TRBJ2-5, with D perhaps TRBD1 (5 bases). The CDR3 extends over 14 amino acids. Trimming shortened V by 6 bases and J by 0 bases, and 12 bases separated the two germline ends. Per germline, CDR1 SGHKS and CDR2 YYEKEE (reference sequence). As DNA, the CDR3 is TGTGCCAGCACCCCACTGGGGCACCAAGAGACCCAGTACTTC. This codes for CASTPLGHQETQYF.

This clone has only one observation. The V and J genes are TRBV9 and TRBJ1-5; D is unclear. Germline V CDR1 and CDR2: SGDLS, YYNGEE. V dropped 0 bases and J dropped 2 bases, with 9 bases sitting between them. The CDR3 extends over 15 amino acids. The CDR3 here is CASSVDGFGNQPQHF. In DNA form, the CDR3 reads TGTGCCAGCAGCGTAGACGGGTTCGGCAATCAGCCCCAGCATTTT.

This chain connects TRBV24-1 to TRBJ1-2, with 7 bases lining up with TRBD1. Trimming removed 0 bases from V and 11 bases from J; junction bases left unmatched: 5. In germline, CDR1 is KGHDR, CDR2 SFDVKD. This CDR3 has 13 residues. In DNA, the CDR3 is TGTGCCACCAGTGATTTGCACCAGGGGGAGTACACCTTC. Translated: CATSDLHQGEYTF.

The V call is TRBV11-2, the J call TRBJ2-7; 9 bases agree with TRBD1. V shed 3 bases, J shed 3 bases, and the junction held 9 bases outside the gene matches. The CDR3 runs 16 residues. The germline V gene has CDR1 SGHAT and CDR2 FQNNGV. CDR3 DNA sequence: TGTGCCAGCAGCTTTGGAACAGGGGGCCTGGGCTACGAGCAGTACGTC. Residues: CASSFGTGGLGYEQYV.

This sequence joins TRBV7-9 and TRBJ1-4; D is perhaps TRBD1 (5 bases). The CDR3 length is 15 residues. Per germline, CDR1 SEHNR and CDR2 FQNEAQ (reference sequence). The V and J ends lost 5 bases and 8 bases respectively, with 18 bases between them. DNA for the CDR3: TGTGCCAGCAGCGGCGACAGAAGCGATAAGGAAAAACTGTTTTTT. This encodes CASSGDRSDKEKLFF.

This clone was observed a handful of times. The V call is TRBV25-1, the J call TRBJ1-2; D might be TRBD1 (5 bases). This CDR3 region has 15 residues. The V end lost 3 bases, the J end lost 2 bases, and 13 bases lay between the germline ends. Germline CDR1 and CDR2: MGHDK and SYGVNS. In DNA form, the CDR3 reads TGTGCCAGCAGTGATTCAAGACAGATGAACTATGGCTACACCTTC. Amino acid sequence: CASSDSRQMNYGYTF.

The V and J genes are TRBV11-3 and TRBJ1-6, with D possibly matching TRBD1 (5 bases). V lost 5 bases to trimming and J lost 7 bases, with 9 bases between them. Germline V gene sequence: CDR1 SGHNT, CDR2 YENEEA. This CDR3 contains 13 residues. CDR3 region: CASSRGANSPLHF. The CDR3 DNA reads TGTGCCAGCAGCCGAGGGGCGAATTCACCCCTCCACTTT.

CDR3 sequence reads: CASSQVAGSFSGNTIYF. The CDR3 DNA follows: TGTGCCAGCAGCCAAGTAGCAGGCTCCTTCTCTGGAAACACCATATATTTT. The rearrangement links TRBV14 to TRBJ1-3; D is ambiguous. This CDR3 contains 17 residues. V was cut by 1 base and J by 0 bases, with 13 bases left in between. Germline-derived CDR1 and CDR2 are SGHDN and FVKESK. The complete variable domain, with remaining parts taken from reference TRBV14 and TRBJ1-3, reads EAGVTQFPSHSVIEKGQTVTLRCDPISGHDNLYWYRRVMGKEIKFLLHFVKESKQDESGMPNNRFLAERTGGTYSTLKVQPAELEDSGVYFCASSQVAGSFSGNTIYFGEGSWLTVV.

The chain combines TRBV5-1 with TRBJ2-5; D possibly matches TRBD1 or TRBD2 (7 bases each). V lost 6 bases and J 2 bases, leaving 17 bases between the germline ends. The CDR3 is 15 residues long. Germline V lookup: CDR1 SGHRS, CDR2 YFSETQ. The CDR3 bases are TGCGCCAGCATCCGGGGGGCAGGGGGACAAGAGACCCAGTACTTC. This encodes CASIRGAGGQETQYF.